Below are 7 T cell receptor beta chains sequenced from a single sample in a study of T cells after yellow fever vaccination. TCRdb re-analysed the 5' RACE reads in MiXCR, keeping a single row per CDR3 protein. This sample yields about 160,000 distinct CDR3 sequences, of which 9.3% are seen a single time; roughly 33% belongs to the top ten. The sequencing here drew on CD8+ T cells sorted from PBMCs, taken 45 days after the yellow fever booster vaccination. These receptors were collected from a man between 18 and 29 years old who received the YFV17D yellow fever vaccine.

The chain couples TRBV11-2 to TRBJ2-1; 8 nucleotides agree with TRBD1. There are 17 residues in the CDR3. The germline V gene encodes CDR1 SGHAT and CDR2 FQNNGV. V lost 5 bases to trimming and J lost 0 bases; unmatched junction nucleotides: 9. CDR3 coding DNA: TGTGCCAGCAGCCTCCGGACAGGGATCAACTCCTACAATGAGCAGTTCTTC. This gives the protein CASSLRTGINSYNEQFF.

The V call is TRBV5-1, the J call TRBJ2-5; 8 nucleotides match TRBD1. CDR3 length equals 16 residues. CDR1 SGHRS and CDR2 YFSETQ come from the germline V gene. After removal of 0 bases from V and 4 bases from J, the junction contained 8 bases not matched to a gene. The CDR3 nucleotides read TGCGCCAGCAGCTTGGCCTTGACAGGGGTAGCAGAGACCCAGTACTTC. This gives the protein CASSLALTGVAETQYF. Full variable domain (rest looked up from reference TRBV5-1 and TRBJ2-5): KAGVTQTPRYLIKTRGQQVTLSCSPISGHRSVSWYQQTPGQGLQFLFEYFSETQRNKGNFPGRFSGRQFSNSRSEMNVSTLELGDSALYLCASSLALTGVAETQYFGPGTRLLVL.

The chain's CDR3 is CASGLVLRDRGFSHEQFF. CDR3 nucleotide sequence: TGTGCTAGTGGTTTGGTACTAAGGGACAGGGGATTTTCGCATGAGCAGTTCTTC. The gene calls are TRBV12-5 and TRBJ2-1; 10 nucleotides align to TRBD1. Germline V gene data show CDR1 as LGHNT and CDR2 as FRNRAP. V trimming: 0 bases; J trimming: 8 bases; junction bases outside the gene matches: 13. The CDR3 covers 18 residues.

The genes are TRBV7-3 and TRBJ2-3; 7 bases line up with TRBD2. Germline V gives CDR1 SGHTA, CDR2 FQGTGA. CDR3 length: 15 residues. The V and J ends lost 5 bases and 2 bases, in that order; junction bases with no gene match: 7. For the CDR3, the DNA is TGTGCCAGCAGCCAAAGCGGGGCCGACACAGATACGCAGTATTTT. Encoded protein: CASSQSGADTDTQYF.

The genes are TRBV4-2 and TRBJ1-1; unclear D gene. There are 16 residues in the CDR3. The ends were cut back, 2 bases at V and 6 bases at J, with 19 bases in the middle. Germline V gives CDR1 LGHNA, CDR2 YNFKEQ. The CDR3 sequence is CASSQSGNILIAEAFF. In DNA form, the CDR3 reads TGTGCCAGCAGCCAATCGGGGAACATTTTGATCGCTGAAGCTTTCTTT.

This clonotype was detected only a few times. V gene TRBV4-3 combines with J gene TRBJ2-1; TRBD2 matches 11 bases. V dropped 1 base and J dropped 0; count of bases not matched to a gene: 14. Germline loops: CDR1 LGHNA, CDR2 YSLEER. The CDR3 is 21 amino acids. The CDR3 reads CASSQVSILAGGPSSYNEQFF. CDR3 sequence (DNA): TGCGCCAGCAGCCAAGTTAGTATCCTAGCGGGGGGTCCAAGCTCCTACAATGAGCAGTTCTTC.

The rearrangement joins TRBV5-6 to TRBJ2-7; D perhaps matches TRBD2 (6 bases). The V gene lost 2 bases and the J gene lost 2 bases, with 14 bases spanning the gap. The CDR3 spans 15 residues. Germline V gene sequence: CDR1 SGHDT, CDR2 YYEEEE. CDR3 in amino acids: CASSLRGGATYEQYF. CDR3 DNA: TGTGCCAGCAGCTTAAGAGGCGGGGCCACCTACGAGCAGTACTTC.